This T cell receptor beta chain was sequenced in a study of T-cell memory formation after mild COVID-19. Study results and limitations: There were some responding clones in pre-infection memory, which suggested that cross-reactive memory had joined. Of the contracting clones, CD4+ ones lay mainly in CM and EM, and CD8+ ones in EMRA. Among clones contracting day 15 to 85, CD4/CD8 was balanced, whereas later expanders leaned CD4+.

TCRdb redid the calling of the 5' RACE reads with MiXCR, one entry per CDR3 protein. The profile shows under 450,000 distinct CDR3 sequences, roughly an eighth of them singletons. Comments on this clonotype: Its antigen is as yet unknown.

Sequenced sample: PBMCs or a T cell subset sorted from them (not recorded which). The TCR comes from a man younger than 30 who had mild COVID-19 (a few samples of this study predate the infection). Cell type and time point are not known.

This chain's CDR3 is CASREIVAKNIQYF. DNA of the CDR3: TGTGCCAGCAGGGAGATAGTAGCCAAAAACATTCAGTACTTC. The V and J genes are TRBV6-6 and TRBJ2-4, with D uncertain. Trimming pared 6 bases from V and 0 bases from J, leaving 9 bases between. Per germline, CDR1 MNHNY and CDR2 SVGAGI (reference sequence). The CDR3 spans 14 residues.